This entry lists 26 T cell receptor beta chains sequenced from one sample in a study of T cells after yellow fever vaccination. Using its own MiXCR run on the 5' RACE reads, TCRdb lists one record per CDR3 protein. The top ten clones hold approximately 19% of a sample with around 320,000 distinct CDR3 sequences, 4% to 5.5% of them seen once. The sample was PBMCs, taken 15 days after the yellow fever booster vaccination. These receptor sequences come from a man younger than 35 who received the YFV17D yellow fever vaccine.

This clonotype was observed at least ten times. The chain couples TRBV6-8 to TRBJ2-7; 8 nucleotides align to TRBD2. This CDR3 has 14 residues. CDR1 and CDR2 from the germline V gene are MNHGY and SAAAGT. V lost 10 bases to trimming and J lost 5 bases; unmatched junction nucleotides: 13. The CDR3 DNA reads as TGTGCCACCCCGGGGGGGCCCCCTGAGGACGAGCAGTACGTC. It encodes CATPGGPPEDEQYV.

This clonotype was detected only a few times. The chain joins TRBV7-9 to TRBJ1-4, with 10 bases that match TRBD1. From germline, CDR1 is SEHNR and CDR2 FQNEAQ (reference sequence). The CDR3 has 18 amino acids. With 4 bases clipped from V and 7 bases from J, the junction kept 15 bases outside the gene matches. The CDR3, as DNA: TGTGCCAGCAGCTCGGGCGGATCTATCGGGACAGGGGTTGAAAAACTGTTTTTT. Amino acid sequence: CASSSGGSIGTGVEKLFF.

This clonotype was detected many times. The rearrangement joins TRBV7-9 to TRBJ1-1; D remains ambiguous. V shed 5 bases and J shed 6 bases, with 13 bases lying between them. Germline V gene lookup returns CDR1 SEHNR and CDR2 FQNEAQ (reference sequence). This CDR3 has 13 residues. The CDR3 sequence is CASSPPEGPEAFF. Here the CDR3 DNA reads TGTGCCAGCAGCCCCCCGGAGGGTCCTGAAGCTTTCTTT.

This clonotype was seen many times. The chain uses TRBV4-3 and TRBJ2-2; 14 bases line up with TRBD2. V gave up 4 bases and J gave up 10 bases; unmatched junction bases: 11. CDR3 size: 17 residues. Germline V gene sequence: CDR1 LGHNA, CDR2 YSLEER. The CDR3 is CASSRKVGGLAGEELFF. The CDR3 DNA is TGCGCCAGCAGCCGGAAGGTCGGGGGACTAGCGGGGGAGGAGCTGTTTTTT.

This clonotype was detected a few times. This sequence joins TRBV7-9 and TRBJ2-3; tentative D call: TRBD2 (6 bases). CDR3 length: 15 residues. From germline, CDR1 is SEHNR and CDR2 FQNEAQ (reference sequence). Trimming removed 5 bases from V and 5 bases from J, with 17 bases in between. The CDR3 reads CASSPMGGRVDTQYF. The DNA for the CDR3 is TGTGCCAGCAGCCCGATGGGGGGAAGAGTAGATACGCAGTATTTT.

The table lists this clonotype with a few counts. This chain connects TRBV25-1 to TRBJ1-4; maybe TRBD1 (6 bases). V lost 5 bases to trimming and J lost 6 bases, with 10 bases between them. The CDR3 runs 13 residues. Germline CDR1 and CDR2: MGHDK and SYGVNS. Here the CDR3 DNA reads TGTGCCAGCAGTTACAGGGAAGATGAAAAACTGTTTTTT. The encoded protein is CASSYREDEKLFF. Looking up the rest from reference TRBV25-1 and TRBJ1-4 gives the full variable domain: EADIYQTPRYLVIGTGKKITLECSQTMGHDKMYWYQQDPGMELHLIHYSYGVNSTEKGDLSSESTVSRIRTEHFPLTLESARPSHTSQYLCASSYREDEKLFFGSGTQLSVL.

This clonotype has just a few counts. CDR3 in amino acids: CASSPGGGENQPQHF. The DNA of the CDR3 is TGTGCCAGCTCACCAGGAGGGGGGGAAAATCAGCCCCAGCATTTT. The V call is TRBV18, the J call TRBJ1-5; a weak D match, TRBD1 (6 bases). Looked up from germline, CDR1 is KGHSH and CDR2 is LQKENI. This CDR3 has 15 amino acids. The germline V and J ends were trimmed by 2 bases and 4 bases, with 12 bases remaining between them. The complete variable domain, with remaining parts taken from reference TRBV18 and TRBJ1-5, reads NAGVMQNPRHLVRRRGQEARLRCSPMKGHSHVYWYRQLPEEGLKFMVYLQKENIIDESGMPKERFSAEFPKEGPSILRIQQVVRGDSAAYFCASSPGGGENQPQHFGDGTRLSIL.

The CDR3 is CASSRSSGGVTDTQYF. CDR3 coding DNA: TGCGCCAGCAGCCGATCTAGCGGGGGCGTCACAGATACGCAGTATTTT. The chain combines TRBV5-1 with TRBJ2-3; TRBD2 aligns across 10 bases. V trimming: 4 bases; J trimming: 2 bases; junction bases outside the gene matches: 7. Germline V CDR1 and CDR2: SGHRS, YFSETQ. The CDR3 totals 16 residues.

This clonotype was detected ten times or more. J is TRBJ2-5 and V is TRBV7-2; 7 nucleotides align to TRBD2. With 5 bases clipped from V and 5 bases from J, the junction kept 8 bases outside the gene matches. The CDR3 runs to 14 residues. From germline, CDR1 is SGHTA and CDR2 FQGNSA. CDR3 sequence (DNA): TGTGCCAGCAGCCCCAGACTAGCCGGGGAGACCCAGTACTTC. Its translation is CASSPRLAGETQYF.

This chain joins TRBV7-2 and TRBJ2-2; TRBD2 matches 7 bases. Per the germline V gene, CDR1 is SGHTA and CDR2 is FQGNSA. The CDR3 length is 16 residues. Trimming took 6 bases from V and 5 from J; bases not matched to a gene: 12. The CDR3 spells CASSLYRGVYTGELFF. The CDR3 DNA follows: TGTGCCAGCAGTCTATACCGGGGGGTCTATACCGGGGAGCTGTTTTTT. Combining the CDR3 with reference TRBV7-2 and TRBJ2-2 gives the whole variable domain GAGVSQSPSNKVTEKGKDVELRCDPISGHTALYWYRQSLGQGLEFLIYFQGNSAPDKSGLPSDRFSAERTGGSVSTLTIQRTQQEDSAVYLCASSLYRGVYTGELFFGEGSRLTVL.

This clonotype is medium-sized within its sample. The CDR3 DNA is TGTGCCAGCAGCGTTGGACTAGCGGGTAACAATGAGCAGTTCTTC. It encodes CASSVGLAGNNEQFF. This chain connects TRBV7-3 to TRBJ2-1; 11 nucleotides match TRBD2. The CDR3 extends over 15 amino acids. Germline V gene sequence: CDR1 SGHTA, CDR2 FQGTGA. J lost 5 bases, V lost 5 bases, and 5 bases had no gene match.

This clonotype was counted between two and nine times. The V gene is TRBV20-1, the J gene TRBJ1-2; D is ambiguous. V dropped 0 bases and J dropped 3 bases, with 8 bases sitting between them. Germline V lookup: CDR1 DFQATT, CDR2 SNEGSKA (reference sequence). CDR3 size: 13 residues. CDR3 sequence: CSARDRVDYGYTF. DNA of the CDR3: TGCAGTGCTAGAGATAGGGTGGACTATGGCTACACCTTC.

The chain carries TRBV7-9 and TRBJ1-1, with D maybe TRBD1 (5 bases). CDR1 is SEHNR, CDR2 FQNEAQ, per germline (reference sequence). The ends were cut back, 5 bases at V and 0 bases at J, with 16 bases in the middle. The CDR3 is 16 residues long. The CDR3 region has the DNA TGTGCCAGCAGCGCCGTAAGGGGTCTCATGAACACTGAAGCTTTCTTT. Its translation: CASSAVRGLMNTEAFF.

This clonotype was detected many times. CDR3 in DNA: TGTGCCAGCAGCTTAATGCGGGGTGGCTACACCTTC. Translating gives CASSLMRGGYTF. This rearrangement joins TRBV7-2 to TRBJ1-2; D is undetermined. In germline, CDR1 is SGHTA, CDR2 FQGNSA. The V and J ends lost 2 bases and 7 bases respectively, with 8 bases between them. The CDR3 contains 12 residues.

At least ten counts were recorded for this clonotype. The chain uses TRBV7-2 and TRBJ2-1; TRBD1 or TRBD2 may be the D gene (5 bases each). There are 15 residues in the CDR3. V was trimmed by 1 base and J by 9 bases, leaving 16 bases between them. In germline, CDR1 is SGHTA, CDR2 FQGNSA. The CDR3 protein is CASSLDLLGRGEQFF. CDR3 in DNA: TGTGCCAGCAGCTTAGACCTTCTGGGACGCGGTGAGCAGTTCTTC.

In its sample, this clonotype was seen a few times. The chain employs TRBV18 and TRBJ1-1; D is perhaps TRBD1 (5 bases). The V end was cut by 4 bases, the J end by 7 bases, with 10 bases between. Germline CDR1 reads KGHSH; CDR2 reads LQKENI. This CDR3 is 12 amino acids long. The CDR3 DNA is TGTGCCAGCTCACATGACAGATATGAAGCTTTCTTT. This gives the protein CASSHDRYEAFF.

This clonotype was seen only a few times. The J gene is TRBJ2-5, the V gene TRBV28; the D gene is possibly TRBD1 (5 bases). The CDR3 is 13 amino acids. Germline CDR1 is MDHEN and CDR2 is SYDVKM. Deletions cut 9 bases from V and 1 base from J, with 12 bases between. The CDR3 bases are TGTGCCAGTGTCACAGGCCGCCAAGAGACCCAGTACTTC. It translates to CASVTGRQETQYF.

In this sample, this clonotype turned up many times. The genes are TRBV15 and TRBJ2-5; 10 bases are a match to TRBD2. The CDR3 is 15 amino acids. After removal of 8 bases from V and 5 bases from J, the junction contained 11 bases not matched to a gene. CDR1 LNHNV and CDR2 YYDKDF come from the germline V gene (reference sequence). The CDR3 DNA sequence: TGTGCCACCTTCGGAACTAGCGGGGTTGGGGAGACCCAGTACTTC. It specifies CATFGTSGVGETQYF.

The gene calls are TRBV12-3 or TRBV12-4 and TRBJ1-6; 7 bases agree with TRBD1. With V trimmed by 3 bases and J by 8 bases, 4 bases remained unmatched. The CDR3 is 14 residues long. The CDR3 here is CASSFGGGDSPLHF. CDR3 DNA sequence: TGTGCCAGCAGTTTCGGAGGGGGCGATTCACCCCTCCACTTT.

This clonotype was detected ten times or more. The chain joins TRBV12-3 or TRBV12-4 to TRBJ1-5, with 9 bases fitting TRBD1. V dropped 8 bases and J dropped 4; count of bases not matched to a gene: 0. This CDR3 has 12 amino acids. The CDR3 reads CASGQGNQPQHF. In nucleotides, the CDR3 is TGTGCCAGCGGACAGGGGAATCAGCCCCAGCATTTT.

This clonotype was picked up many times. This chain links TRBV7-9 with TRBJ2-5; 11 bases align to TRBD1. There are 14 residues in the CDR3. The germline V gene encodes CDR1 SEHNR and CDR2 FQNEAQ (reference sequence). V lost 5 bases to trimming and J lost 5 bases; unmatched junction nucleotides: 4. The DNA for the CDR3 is TGTGCCAGCAGCCTGGGACAGGGGGAGGAGACCCAGTACTTC. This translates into CASSLGQGEETQYF.

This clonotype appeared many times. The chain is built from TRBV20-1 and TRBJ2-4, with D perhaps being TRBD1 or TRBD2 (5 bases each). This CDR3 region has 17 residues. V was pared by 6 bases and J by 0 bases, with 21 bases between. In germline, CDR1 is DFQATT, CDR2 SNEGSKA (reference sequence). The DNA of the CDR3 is TGCAGTGCCCTAGCCGCGGCAGGGCATCTAGCCAAAAACATTCAGTACTTC. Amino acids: CSALAAAGHLAKNIQYF.

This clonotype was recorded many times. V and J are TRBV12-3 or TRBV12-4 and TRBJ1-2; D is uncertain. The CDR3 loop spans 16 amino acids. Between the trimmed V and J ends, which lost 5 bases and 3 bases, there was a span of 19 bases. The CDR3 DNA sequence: TGTGCCAGCAGTCCAACCGGGCCTCAGACCTACTATGGCTACACCTTC. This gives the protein CASSPTGPQTYYGYTF.

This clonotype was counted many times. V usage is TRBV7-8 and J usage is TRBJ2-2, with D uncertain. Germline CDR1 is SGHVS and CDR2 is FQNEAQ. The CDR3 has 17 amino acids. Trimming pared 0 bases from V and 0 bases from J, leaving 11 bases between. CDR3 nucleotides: TGTGCCAGCAGCTTAGCTACGCTCCCGACGAACACCGGGGAGCTGTTTTTT. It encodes CASSLATLPTNTGELFF.

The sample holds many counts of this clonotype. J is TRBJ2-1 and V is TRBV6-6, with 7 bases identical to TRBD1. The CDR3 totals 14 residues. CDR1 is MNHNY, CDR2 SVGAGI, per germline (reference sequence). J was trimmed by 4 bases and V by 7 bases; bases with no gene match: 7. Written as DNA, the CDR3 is TGTGCCAGCACCCTGGGACAGATATACAATGAGCAGTTCTTC. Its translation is CASTLGQIYNEQFF.

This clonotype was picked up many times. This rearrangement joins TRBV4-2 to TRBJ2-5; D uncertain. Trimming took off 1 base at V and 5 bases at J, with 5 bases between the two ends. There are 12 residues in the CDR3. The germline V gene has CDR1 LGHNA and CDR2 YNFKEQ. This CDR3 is CASSQGRETQYF. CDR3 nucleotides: TGTGCCAGCAGCCAAGGTCGCGAGACCCAGTACTTC.